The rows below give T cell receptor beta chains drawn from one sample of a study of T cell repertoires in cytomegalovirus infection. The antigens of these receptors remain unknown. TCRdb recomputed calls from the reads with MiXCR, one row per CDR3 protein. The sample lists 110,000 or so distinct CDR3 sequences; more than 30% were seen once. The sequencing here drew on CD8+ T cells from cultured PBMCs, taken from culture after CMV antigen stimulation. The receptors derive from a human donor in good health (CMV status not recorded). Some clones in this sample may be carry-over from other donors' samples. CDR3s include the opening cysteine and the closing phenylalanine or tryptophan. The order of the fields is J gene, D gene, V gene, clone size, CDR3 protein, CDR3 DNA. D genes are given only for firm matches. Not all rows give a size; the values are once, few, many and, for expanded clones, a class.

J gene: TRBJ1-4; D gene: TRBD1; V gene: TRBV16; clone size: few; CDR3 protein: CASSRDRGPSTNEKLFF; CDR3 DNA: TGTGCCAGCAGCCGGGACAGGGGGCCATCAACTAATGAAAAACTGTTTTTT
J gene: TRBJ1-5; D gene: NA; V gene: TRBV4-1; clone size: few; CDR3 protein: CASSQGSVASNQPQHF; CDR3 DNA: TGCGCCAGCAGCCAAGGGTCGGTCGCATCCAATCAGCCCCAGCATTTT
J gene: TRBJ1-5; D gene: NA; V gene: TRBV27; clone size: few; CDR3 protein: CASSLAGFNQPQHF; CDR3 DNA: TGTGCCAGCAGTTTGGCCGGTTTCAATCAGCCCCAGCATTTT
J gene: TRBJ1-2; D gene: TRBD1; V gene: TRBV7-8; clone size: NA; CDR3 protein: CASSLVPGGINYGYTF; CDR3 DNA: TGTGCCAGCAGCTTAGTGCCAGGGGGGATAAACTATGGCTACACCTTC
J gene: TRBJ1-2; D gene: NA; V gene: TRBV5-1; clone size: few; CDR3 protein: CASSLASSAGPYGYTF; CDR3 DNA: TGCGCCAGCAGCTTGGCCTCGTCCGCAGGGCCCTATGGCTACACCTTC
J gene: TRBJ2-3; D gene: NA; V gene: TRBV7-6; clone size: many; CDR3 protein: CASSLANPDTQYF; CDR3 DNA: TGTGCCAGCAGCTTAGCGAACCCAGATACGCAGTATTTT
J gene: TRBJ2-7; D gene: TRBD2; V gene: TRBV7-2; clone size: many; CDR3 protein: CASSLPRGGPGYEQYF; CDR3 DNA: TGTGCCAGCAGCTTACCTCGGGGGGGCCCAGGGTACGAGCAGTACTTC
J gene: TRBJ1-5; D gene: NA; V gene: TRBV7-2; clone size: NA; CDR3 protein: CASSYGSSWPQHF; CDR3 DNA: TGTGCCAGCAGCTATGGCAGCTCCTGGCCCCAGCATTTT
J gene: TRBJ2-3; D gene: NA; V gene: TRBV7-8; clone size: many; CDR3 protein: CASSPPQLGGVPDTQYF; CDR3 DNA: TGTGCCAGCAGCCCCCCCCAACTAGGGGGGGTTCCAGATACGCAGTATTTT
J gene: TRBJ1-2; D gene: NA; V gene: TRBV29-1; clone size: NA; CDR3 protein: CSVEDPGYGYTF; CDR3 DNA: TGCAGCGTTGAAGATCCGGGCTATGGCTACACCTTC
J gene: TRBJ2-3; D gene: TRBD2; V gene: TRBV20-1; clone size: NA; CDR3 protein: CSARTSGVGNTQYF; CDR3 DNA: TGCAGTGCTAGAACTAGCGGGGTGGGGAATACGCAGTATTTT
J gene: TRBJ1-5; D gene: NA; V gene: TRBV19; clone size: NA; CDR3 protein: CASELLGGPRNQPQHF; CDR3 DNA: TGTGCCAGTGAGTTGTTAGGGGGTCCTCGCAATCAGCCCCAGCATTTT
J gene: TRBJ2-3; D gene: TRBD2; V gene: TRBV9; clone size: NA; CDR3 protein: CASSAASGGSTDTQYF; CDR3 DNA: TGTGCCAGCAGCGCCGCTAGCGGGGGGTCGACAGATACGCAGTATTTT
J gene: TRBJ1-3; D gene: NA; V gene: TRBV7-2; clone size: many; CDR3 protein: CASSAQKGFRSSGNTIYF; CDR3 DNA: TGTGCCAGCAGCGCACAAAAGGGGTTCCGGAGCTCTGGAAACACCATATATTTT
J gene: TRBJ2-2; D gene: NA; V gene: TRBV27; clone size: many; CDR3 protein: CASNRLKGGGELFF; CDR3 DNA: TGTGCCAGCAATAGGTTAAAAGGGGGCGGGGAGCTGTTTTTT
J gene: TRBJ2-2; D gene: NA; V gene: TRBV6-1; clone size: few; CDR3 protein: CASSEAALFSTNTGELFF; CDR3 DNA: TGTGCCAGCAGTGAAGCTGCCCTTTTCTCAACGAACACCGGGGAGCTGTTTTTT
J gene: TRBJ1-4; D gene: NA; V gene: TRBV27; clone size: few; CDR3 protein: CASSPRVANEKLFF; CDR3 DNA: TGTGCCAGCAGTCCACGGGTCGCAAATGAAAAACTGTTTTTT
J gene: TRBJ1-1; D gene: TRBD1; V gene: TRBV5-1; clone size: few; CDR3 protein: CASSFPDRGAVVHTEAFF; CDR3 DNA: TGCGCCAGCAGCTTCCCGGACAGGGGAGCCGTTGTTCACACTGAAGCTTTCTTT
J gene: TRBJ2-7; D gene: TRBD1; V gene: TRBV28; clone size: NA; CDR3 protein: CASSKIQGAKYEQYF; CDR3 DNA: TGTGCCAGCAGCAAAATTCAGGGGGCGAAGTACGAGCAGTACTTC
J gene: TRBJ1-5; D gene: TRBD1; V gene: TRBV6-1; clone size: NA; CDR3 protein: CASSSGTGGDQPQHF; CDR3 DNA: TGTGCCAGCAGCTCCGGGACAGGGGGCGATCAGCCCCAGCATTTT
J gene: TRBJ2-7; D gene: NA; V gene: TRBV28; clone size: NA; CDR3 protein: CASNGVGYEQYF; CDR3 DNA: TGTGCCAGCAACGGGGTCGGCTACGAGCAGTACTTC
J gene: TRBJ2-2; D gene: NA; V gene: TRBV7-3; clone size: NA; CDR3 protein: CASSVTSHGELFF; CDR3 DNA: TGTGCCAGCTCAGTGACAAGCCACGGGGAGCTGTTTTTT
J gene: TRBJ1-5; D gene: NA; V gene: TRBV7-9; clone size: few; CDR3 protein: CASSLGGVGQPQHF; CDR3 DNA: TGTGCCAGCAGCTTGGGAGGGGTAGGACAGCCCCAGCATTTT
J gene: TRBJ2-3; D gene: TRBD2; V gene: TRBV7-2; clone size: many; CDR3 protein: CASSLGLAGAASTDTQYF; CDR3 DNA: TGTGCCAGCAGCTTAGGGCTAGCGGGGGCCGCGAGCACAGATACGCAGTATTTT
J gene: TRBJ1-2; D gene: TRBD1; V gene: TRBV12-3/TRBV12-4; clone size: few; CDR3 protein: CASSLGQGADYGYTF; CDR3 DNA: TGTGCCAGCAGTTTAGGACAGGGGGCGGACTATGGCTACACCTTC
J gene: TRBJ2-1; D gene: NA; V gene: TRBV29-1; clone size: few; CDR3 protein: CSVEDLETTPGEGNEQFF; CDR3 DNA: TGCAGCGTTGAAGATCTGGAGACTACACCGGGGGAAGGGAATGAGCAGTTCTTC